This T cell receptor (beta chain) was captured by sequencing in a study of T cell clusters in autoimmune cytopenias. Study results and caveats: Physiological T cell clusters of healthy donors were apparently absent in primary autoimmune cytopenia patients.

One tube held mixed TRB-A and TRB-B primer pools for touch-down PCR. TCRdb re-called the multiplex PCR reads and catalogs CDR3 proteins one per entry, DNA excluded. This sample's clone table lists around 12,000 distinct CDR3 sequences. TRB amplification used approximately 250 ng of peripheral blood genomic DNA. The CDR3 length is 14 residues. In germline, CDR1 is MNHEY, CDR2 SVGAGI. Note on this clonotype: Its antigen is currently unknown.

V usage is TRBV6-5 and J usage is TRBJ1-6. The sequencing input was peripheral blood. The source is a human donor with an autoimmune cytopenia or autoimmune hepatitis (not recorded which). The chain's CDR3 is CASVEGNGRAPLHF.